This TCR beta chain was identified in a study of T cells after posttransplantation cyclophosphamide. The study's findings and limits: Blood and skin or GI T cell repertoires showed limited TRB overlap.

The assay was immunoSEQ multiplex PCR, and TCRdb's table has in-frame clones only and misses some. The sample has around 44,000 clones, none seen only once. To note about this clone: Antigen specificity is unknown.

CDR1 and CDR2 (germline): SGHTA, FQGTGA. V lost 2 bases and J lost 4; bases outside the gene matches: 5. The CDR3 loop spans 15 amino acids. The sample was PBMCs. This receptor was identified in a man between 35 and 55 years old in good health, CMV-negative, and a related stem cell transplant donor. This chain uses TRBV7-3 with TRBJ2-1, with 7 positions matching TRBD2. In nucleotides, the CDR3 is TGTGCCAGCAGCTTAGAACTAGCGAGATACAATGAGCAGTTCTTC. This gives the protein CASSLELARYNEQFF.